The T cell receptor beta chain described here comes from a study of identical twins. The CDR3 sequence is 15 residues long. The germline V gene has CDR1 SGHTA and CDR2 FQGNSA. V dropped 1 base and J dropped 7 bases, with 13 bases sitting between them. This clonotype was counted between two and nine times. The antigen remains undetermined. General study points: Beta out-of-frame sequences showed weaker excess sharing between twins. Partial confounding of zero-insertion analyses by invariant MAIT and iNKT cells was possible.

With template switching, a universal primer site was added, and the cDNA carried unique molecular identifiers. TCRdb re-derived calls from the 5' RACE reads in MiXCR, one entry per CDR3 protein. The table shows approximately 890,000 distinct CDR3 sequences, with approximately 13% occurring only once. These data were likewise used in another study, on yellow fever vaccine responses in identical twins. That work adds: Twins' vaccine T cell response reportedly gave the appearance of partial convergence and partial personalization.

Sequencing was carried out using PBMCs. V and J are TRBV7-2 and TRBJ2-2; D remains unclear. The receptor's source is a woman aged 18-35 years in good health. For the CDR3, the DNA is TGTGCCAGCAGCTTAGAAGTGCAGTGGATCGGGGAGCTGTTTTTT. Translation gives CASSLEVQWIGELFF.